A selection of T cell receptor beta chains follows, all from one sample in a study of blood T cell repertoires in COVID-19. The repertoire was sequenced with immunoSEQ multiplex PCR; TCRdb's copy has only in-frame clones and lacks some. The table records about 150,000 clones, roughly four fifths of them present only once. Sequencing was performed on peripheral blood. All receptors come from an older woman with COVID-19, enrolled during active disease. The CDR3 runs from the conserved cysteine through the conserved F or W. The D gene is left open where the match is weak. The size of a clone is reported for some rows only, either as once, few or many, or as a class for expanded clones.

CDR3aa | CDR3nt | abundance | j_gene | v_gene | d_gene
CATSLGDGTEAFF | TGTGCCACCAGTCTCGGGGATGGCACTGAAGCTTTCTTT | - | TRBJ1-1 | TRBV24-1 | -
CASSQAKGGQGAFEAFF | TGCGCCAGCAGCCAGGCTAAGGGGGGACAGGGTGCGTTTGAAGCTTTCTTT | - | TRBJ1-1 | TRBV4-1 | TRBD1
CASSRKSRGWAGANVLTF | TGTGCCAGCAGCCGTAAAAGCCGCGGGTGGGCTGGGGCCAACGTCCTGACTTTC | few | TRBJ2-6 | TRBV6-2/TRBV6-3 | -
CAISLLVGAGGEQYF | TGTGCCATCAGTCTTTTAGTGGGGGCAGGAGGCGAGCAGTACTTC | once | TRBJ2-7 | TRBV10-3 | -
CASSEPGLHQPQHF | TGTGCCAGCAGTGAACCCGGTCTCCATCAGCCCCAGCATTTT | - | TRBJ1-5 | TRBV25-1 | -
CASSTGHLSYEQYF | TGTGCCAGCAGCACGGGACACCTCTCCTACGAGCAGTACTTC | - | TRBJ2-7 | TRBV7-9 | -
CASSIARDNPEAFF | TGTGCCAGTAGTATAGCCCGGGACAACCCTGAAGCTTTCTTT | - | TRBJ1-1 | TRBV19 | -
CASSGTEENTEAFF | TGTGCCAGCAGCGGGACAGAAGAGAACACTGAAGCTTTCTTT | - | TRBJ1-1 | TRBV21-1 | -
CASSLPGLADYNEQFF | TGCGCCAGCAGCTTGCCGGGACTAGCGGATTACAATGAGCAGTTCTTC | - | TRBJ2-1 | TRBV5-1 | TRBD2
CASSQDFTGGYNEQFF | TGCGCCAGCAGCCAAGATTTTACAGGGGGTTACAATGAGCAGTTCTTC | - | TRBJ2-1 | TRBV4-1 | TRBD1
CATREGGRNTEAFF | TGTGCCACCAGGGAAGGTGGGAGGAACACTGAAGCTTTCTTT | - | TRBJ1-1 | TRBV24-1 | -
CASRPRGGETQYF | TGTGCCAGCAGGCCGCGGGGTGGAGAGACCCAGTACTTC | few | TRBJ2-5 | TRBV11-1 | -
CASSQDLGGTNMNTEAFF | TGTGCCAGCAGCCAAGATCTCGGGGGAACGAACATGAACACTGAAGCTTTCTTT | - | TRBJ1-1 | TRBV14 | -
CASRLTGDTEAFF | TGTGCCAGCAGACTGACAGGGGACACTGAAGCTTTCTTT | - | TRBJ1-1 | TRBV6-4 | TRBD1
CASSPGRGPGDQPQHF | TGCGCCAGCAGCCCCGGAAGGGGACCGGGGGATCAGCCCCAGCATTTT | - | TRBJ1-5 | TRBV5-1 | -
CASSPSGRRYEQYF | TGTGCCAGCAGCCCTAGCGGGAGAAGGTACGAGCAGTACTTC | - | TRBJ2-7 | TRBV6-4 | TRBD2
CAISESSTAGAFF | TGTGCCATCAGTGAGTCGAGCACTGCGGGAGCTTTCTTT | once | TRBJ1-1 | TRBV10-3 | -
CASSPRPRESYEQYF | TGTGCCAGCAGCCCCCGGCCACGGGAGTCCTACGAGCAGTACTTC | many | TRBJ2-7 | TRBV7-2 | -
CASSPRGDQPQHF | TGTGCCAGCAGCCCCCGCGGCGATCAGCCCCAGCATTTT | - | TRBJ1-5 | TRBV4-2 | -
CASSLQAGPNYGYTF | TGTGCCAGCAGCTTGCAGGCAGGGCCCAACTATGGCTACACCTTC | - | TRBJ1-2 | TRBV5-4 | -
CATRYGTGVDNEQFF | TGTGCCACCAGATACGGGACAGGGGTCGACAATGAGCAGTTCTTC | - | TRBJ2-1 | TRBV24-1 | TRBD1
CASSPREGDRVDGNQPQHF | TGTGCCAGCAGTCCCCGGGAGGGGGACAGGGTCGATGGTAATCAGCCCCAGCATTTT | - | TRBJ1-5 | TRBV6-6 | TRBD1
CASSAGLAGQAYEQYF | TGTGCCAGTAGTGCCGGACTAGCGGGACAGGCCTACGAGCAGTACTTC | - | TRBJ2-7 | TRBV19 | TRBD2
CASGREGSQPQHF | TGTGCCAGCGGTAGAGAAGGGAGCCAGCCCCAGCATTTT | - | TRBJ1-5 | TRBV3-1/TRBV3-2 | -
CASSMGTGGSYGYTF | TGTGCCAGTAGTATGGGGACAGGGGGCAGCTATGGCTACACCTTC | once | TRBJ1-2 | TRBV19 | TRBD1
CASRRLAGATVNEQFF | TGCGCCAGCAGACGTTTAGCGGGAGCTACCGTCAATGAGCAGTTCTTC | - | TRBJ2-1 | TRBV5-1 | TRBD2
CAIVAGGYNEQFF | TGTGCCATCGTAGCGGGAGGATACAATGAGCAGTTCTTC | - | TRBJ2-1 | TRBV5-4 | TRBD2
CASSRTTGGRPQHF | TGTGCCAGCAGTCGCACCACAGGGGGTAGACCCCAGCATTTT | - | TRBJ1-5 | TRBV6-5 | TRBD1
CASGGQQGAGNQPQHF | TGTGCTAGTGGTGGCCAACAGGGGGCTGGCAATCAGCCCCAGCATTTT | - | TRBJ1-5 | TRBV12-5 | TRBD1
CSFRGGAQETQYF | TGCAGCTTCCGAGGAGGAGCCCAAGAGACCCAGTACTTC | - | TRBJ2-5 | TRBV29-1 | -
CASSLTTRQGSGYTF | TGTGCCAGCAGTTTAACCACCCGACAGGGTAGTGGCTACACCTTC | - | TRBJ1-2 | TRBV27 | TRBD1
CASSKGLLNTGELFF | TGTGCCAGCAGCAAGGGACTATTAAACACCGGGGAGCTGTTTTTT | - | TRBJ2-2 | TRBV9 | TRBD2
CASSDRSYYSPLHF | TGTGCCAGCTCGGACAGATCCTATTATTCACCCCTCCACTTT | once | TRBJ1-6 | TRBV6-5 | -
CASSPDRGNEKLFF | TGTGCCAGCAGCCCGGACAGGGGGAATGAAAAACTGTTTTTT | - | TRBJ1-4 | TRBV7-9 | TRBD1
CASSATDPGNTEAFF | TGCGCCAGCAGCGCCACTGATCCGGGGAACACTGAAGCTTTCTTT | few | TRBJ1-1 | TRBV5-1 | -